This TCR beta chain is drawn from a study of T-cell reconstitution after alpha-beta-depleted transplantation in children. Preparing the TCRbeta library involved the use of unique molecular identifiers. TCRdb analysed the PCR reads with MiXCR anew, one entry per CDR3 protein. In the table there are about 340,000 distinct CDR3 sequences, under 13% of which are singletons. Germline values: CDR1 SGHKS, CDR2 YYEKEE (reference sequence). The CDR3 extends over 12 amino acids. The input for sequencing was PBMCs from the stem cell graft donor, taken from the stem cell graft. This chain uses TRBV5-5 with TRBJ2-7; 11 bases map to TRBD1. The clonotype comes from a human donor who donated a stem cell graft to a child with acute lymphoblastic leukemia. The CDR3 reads CASSRTGGQSDV. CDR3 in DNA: TGTGCCAGCAGCCGGACAGGGGGCCAGAGCGACGTC.